This TCR beta chain was sequenced in a study of yellow fever vaccine responses in identical twins. For this clonotype: The antigen remains undetermined.

General study results and limits: Twins showed a vaccine T cell response that reportedly seemed partly convergent, partly personalized.

Germline V lookup: CDR1 SGDLS, CDR2 YYNGEE. V gave up 0 bases and J gave up 2 bases; unmatched junction bases: 0. The CDR3 spans 14 residues. TCRdb ran MiXCR on the RT-PCR reads and lists one entry per CDR3 protein. The sample lists under 25,000 distinct CDR3 sequences; about 65% were seen once. The chain has TRBV9 and TRBJ2-7; TRBD2 matches at 9 bases. This sequence originates from a woman under 30 who received the yellow fever vaccine. The input for sequencing was T cells from blood (PBMCs), unsorted or a sorted subset (not recorded which), taken before or after yellow fever vaccination (not recorded which). The CDR3 sequence is CASSVVAGAYEQYF. The CDR3 DNA reads TGTGCCAGCAGCGTAGTAGCGGGGGCCTACGAGCAGTACTTC.